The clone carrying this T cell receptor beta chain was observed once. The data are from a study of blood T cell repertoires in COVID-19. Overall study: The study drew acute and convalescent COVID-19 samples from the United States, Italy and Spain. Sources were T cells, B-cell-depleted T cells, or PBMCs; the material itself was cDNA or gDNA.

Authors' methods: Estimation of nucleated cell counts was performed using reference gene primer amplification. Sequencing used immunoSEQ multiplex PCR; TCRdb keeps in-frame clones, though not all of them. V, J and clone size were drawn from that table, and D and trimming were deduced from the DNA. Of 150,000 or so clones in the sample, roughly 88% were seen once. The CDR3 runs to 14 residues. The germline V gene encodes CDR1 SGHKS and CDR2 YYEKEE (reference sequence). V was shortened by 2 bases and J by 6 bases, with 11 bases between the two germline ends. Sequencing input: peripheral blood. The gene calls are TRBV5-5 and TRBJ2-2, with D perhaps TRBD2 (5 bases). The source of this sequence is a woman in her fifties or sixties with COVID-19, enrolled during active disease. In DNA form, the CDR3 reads TGTGCCAGCAGCTTCCTGGGAGCAGCCGGGGAGCTGTTTTTT. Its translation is CASSFLGAAGELFF.